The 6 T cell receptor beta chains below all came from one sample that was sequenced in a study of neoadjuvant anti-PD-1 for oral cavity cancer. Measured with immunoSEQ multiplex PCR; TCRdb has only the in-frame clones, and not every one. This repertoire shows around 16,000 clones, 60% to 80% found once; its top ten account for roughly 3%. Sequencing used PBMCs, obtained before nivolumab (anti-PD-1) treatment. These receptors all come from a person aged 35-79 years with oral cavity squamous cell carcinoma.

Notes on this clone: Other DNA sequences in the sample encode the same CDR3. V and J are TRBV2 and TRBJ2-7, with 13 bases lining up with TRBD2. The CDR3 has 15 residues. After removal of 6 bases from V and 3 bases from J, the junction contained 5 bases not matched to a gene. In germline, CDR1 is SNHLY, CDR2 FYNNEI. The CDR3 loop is CASRGGLAGIYEQYF. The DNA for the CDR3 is TGTGCCAGCAGGGGGGGACTAGCGGGAATCTACGAGCAGTACTTC.

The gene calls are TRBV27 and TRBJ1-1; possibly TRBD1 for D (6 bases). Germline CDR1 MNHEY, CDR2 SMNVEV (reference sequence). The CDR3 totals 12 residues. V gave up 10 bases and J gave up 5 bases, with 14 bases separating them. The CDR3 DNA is TGTGCCACCTTGAGGGGGGGGACTGAAGCTTTCTTT. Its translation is CATLRGGTEAFF.

CDR3 region: CASSWDSKNIQYF. CDR3 bases: TGTGCCAGCAGCTGGGACAGTAAAAACATTCAGTACTTC. The rearrangement uses TRBV7-2 and TRBJ2-4; 7 nucleotides agree with TRBD1. J gave up 4 bases and V 4 bases, and 1 base lay outside the gene matches. From germline, CDR1 is SGHTA and CDR2 FQGNSA. CDR3 length: 13 residues.

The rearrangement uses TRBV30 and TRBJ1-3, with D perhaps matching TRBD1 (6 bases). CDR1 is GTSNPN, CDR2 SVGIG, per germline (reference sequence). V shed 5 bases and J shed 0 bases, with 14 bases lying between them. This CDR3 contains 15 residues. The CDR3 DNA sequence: TGTGCCTGGGGCCCAGGGGCCTTCTCTGGAAACACCATATATTTT. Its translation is CAWGPGAFSGNTIYF.

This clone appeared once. The CDR3 here is CASSLGTSGDQETQYF. The CDR3 nucleotides read TGCGCCAGCAGCCTTGGGACTAGCGGCGATCAAGAGACCCAGTACTTC. V and J are TRBV5-1 and TRBJ2-5, with TRBD2 matching over 11 bases. The V segment lost 4 bases and the J segment 2 bases; nucleotides outside the gene matches: 7. This CDR3 has 16 amino acids. Germline CDR1 reads SGHRS; CDR2 reads YFSETQ.

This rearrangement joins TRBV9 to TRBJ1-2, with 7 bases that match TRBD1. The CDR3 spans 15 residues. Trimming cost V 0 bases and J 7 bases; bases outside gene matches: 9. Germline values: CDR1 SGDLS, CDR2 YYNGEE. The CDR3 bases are TGTGCCAGCAGCGTAGGAGGGGGCGGAGGGTTTGGCTACACCTTC. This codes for CASSVGGGGGFGYTF.